This TCR beta chain was identified during a study of blood T cell repertoires in COVID-19. In the study's own analysis: From reference gene primer amplification, estimates of nucleated cell counts were derived. TCRdb keeps only in-frame clones here, not all; method: immunoSEQ multiplex PCR. V, J and clone size derive from that table, while D and trimming were established from the DNA sequence. Among 200,000 to 250,000 clones listed, around nine tenths were seen once. The CDR3 extends over 15 amino acids. CDR1 is SGHTA, CDR2 FQGTGA, per germline. Deletions cut 2 bases from V and 3 bases from J, with 14 bases between.

The clonotype comes from a woman aged 45-65 years who had recovered from COVID-19. Sequencing was done on a sample of PBMCs or T cells enriched from blood (not recorded which). The chain combines TRBV7-3 with TRBJ2-7, with D maybe TRBD2 (5 bases). Here the CDR3 reads CASSLPAGYFYEQYF. The CDR3 DNA is TGTGCCAGCAGCTTACCTGCGGGCTACTTCTACGAGCAGTACTTC.